Here is one T cell receptor beta chain with its context. The antigen remains unidentified. V shed 4 bases and J 2 bases; nucleotides not matched to a gene: 4. CDR1 and CDR2 (germline): SGHRS, YFSETQ. The CDR3 totals 14 residues. Clones were read by immunoSEQ multiplex PCR, and TCRdb kept only the in-frame ones, dropping some. The table lists tens of thousands of clones, approximately 91% of them singletons. The sample originates from a study of OX40 agonist ivuxolimab in advanced cancers. Study overall: Patients were over 65% male with ages about 23 to 80, mean 60. Three patients showed partial responses: one hepatocellular carcinoma and two cutaneous melanoma cases. The eligibility criteria allowed prior anti-PD-1, anti-PD-L1 or anti-CTLA-4 therapy, and 40% had some.

Study-wide results and limits: Some of the nonresponding patients also showed low levels of normalized T-cell clonal expansion.

The chain recombines TRBV5-1 with TRBJ2-3; 7 nucleotides align to TRBD1. The sequencing used CD4+ or CD8+ T cells sorted from blood, collected in a trial of the OX40 agonist ivuxolimab. The sequence derives from an adult with an advanced solid tumor such as melanoma, head and neck, liver or kidney cancer. This chain's CDR3 is CASSRGQNTDTQYF. CDR3 nucleotides: TGCGCCAGCAGCCGGGGACAGAACACAGATACGCAGTATTTT.